Here is one TCR beta chain with its context. What it binds is not known. The CDR3 sequence is 15 residues long. From germline, CDR1 is MGHDK and CDR2 SYGVNS. V lost 7 bases, J lost 3 bases, and 11 bases stayed unmatched. This sample stems from a study of CD8+CD57+ T cells in acquired aplastic anemia. Looking at the study overall: Quantities of DNA derived from sorted CD4+ and CD8+ cells averaged approximately 3 ug. An average of roughly 11 million reads for CD4+ cells was obtained from healthy donors. Regarding the study as a whole: Statistical testing detected no significant gap in CD8+ Simpson's diversity between patients and controls. Patients and controls shared twenty-nine CD8+ CDR3 sequences, which appeared highly expressed in patients and within their immunodominant clones.

Genomic DNA provided the template from which TCR beta VDJ and CDR3 profiles were obtained. Via MiXCR, TCRdb re-called the reads, giving one row per CDR3 protein. Of about 400,000 distinct CDR3 sequences listed, 55% to 75% are singletons. This receptor was taken from a human donor in good health, serving as a control. The chain has TRBV25-1 and TRBJ1-1, with 7 nucleotides matching TRBD1. Sequencing was carried out using sorted CD4+, CD8+, or CD8+CD57+ T cells (not recorded which) from PBMCs. CDR3 protein: CASTNTGEGDTEAFF. DNA of the CDR3: TGTGCCAGCACCAATACAGGGGAGGGGGACACTGAAGCTTTCTTT.